The next 14 T cell receptor beta chains were all read from a single sample in a study of Tregs in tolerant kidney transplant recipients. The protocol was immunoSEQ multiplex PCR, while the TCRdb copy is restricted to in-frame clones and leaves out a portion. Here the sample spans under 85,000 clones, 70% to 90% being singletons. The sample here was CD4+ T cells from blood, taken before the transplant. The receptor set was obtained from a human donor who received a combined kidney and bone marrow transplant.

This clone was observed a handful of times. The chain uses TRBV2 and TRBJ2-1; tentatively, D is TRBD2 (6 bases). The CDR3 totals 13 residues. Germline CDR1 is SNHLY and CDR2 is FYNNEI. V was clipped by 8 bases and J by 8 bases, with 16 bases between them. Here the CDR3 reads CASGDFQGYEQFF. CDR3 nucleotides: TGTGCCAGCGGGGACTTCCAAGGGTATGAGCAGTTCTTC. Complete variable domain (other parts from reference TRBV2 and TRBJ2-1): EPEVTQTPSHQVTQMGQEVILRCVPISNHLYFYWYRQILGQKVEFLVSFYNNEISEKSEIFDDQFSVERPDGSNFTLKIRSTKLEDSAMYFCASGDFQGYEQFFGPGTRLTVL.

The CDR3 DNA reads as TGTGCCAGTAGTGCGGGGACAGGGGCTTCCTATGGCTACACCTTC. Encoded protein: CASSAGTGASYGYTF. This chain connects TRBV19 to TRBJ1-2; 10 nucleotides align to TRBD1. This CDR3 is built from 15 residues. Trimming at V came to 5 bases and at J to 4 bases, leaving 7 bases not matched to a gene. CDR1 and CDR2 (germline): LNHDA, SQIVND (reference sequence).

The genes are TRBV27 and TRBJ1-2; TRBD1 might be the D (5 bases). The CDR3 totals 15 residues. CDR1 is MNHEY, CDR2 SMNVEV, per germline (reference sequence). The V end was cut by 3 bases, the J end by 1 base, with 12 bases between. The CDR3 DNA reads TGTGCCAGCAGTTTTCGAGGGGAGGGTAACTATGGCTACACCTTC. This gives the protein CASSFRGEGNYGYTF.

The rearrangement uses TRBV28 and TRBJ2-5; 12 bases are shared with TRBD2. CDR3 length: 16 residues. CDR1 is MDHEN and CDR2 is SYDVKM in the germline V gene. The ends lost 7 bases at V and 4 bases at J; junction bases unmatched: 10. DNA of the CDR3: TGTGCCAGCATCTCTAGCGGGAGGGCCATGGGAGAGACCCAGTACTTC. Amino acid sequence: CASISSGRAMGETQYF.

The rearrangement links TRBV20-1 to TRBJ1-1; D gene unclear. The CDR3 totals 11 residues. Trimming shortened V by 6 bases and J by 5 bases, and 10 bases separated the two germline ends. The germline V gene encodes CDR1 DFQATT and CDR2 SNEGSKA (reference sequence). Here the CDR3 DNA reads TGCAGTGCCCACGGACTTACTGAAGCTTTCTTT. The encoded protein is CSAHGLTEAFF.

The chain has TRBV4-2 and TRBJ2-7; no clear D. Trimming took 4 bases from V and 0 from J, leaving 7 bases between them. This CDR3 is 13 amino acids long. Germline V gene sequence: CDR1 LGHNA, CDR2 YNFKEQ. CDR3 loop: CASSLGVSYEQYF. DNA of the CDR3: TGTGCCAGCAGCCTCGGTGTCTCCTACGAGCAGTACTTC.

This clone was counted a few times. The V and J genes are TRBV30 and TRBJ2-1; 11 nucleotides line up with TRBD1. This CDR3 spans 14 amino acids. V lost 4 bases, J lost 4 bases, and 3 bases stayed unmatched. In germline, CDR1 is GTSNPN, CDR2 SVGIG (reference sequence). The CDR3 sequence is CAWNWDRGYNEQFF. In nucleotides, the CDR3 is TGTGCCTGGAACTGGGACAGGGGGTACAATGAGCAGTTCTTC. Together with reference TRBV30 and TRBJ2-1, the CDR3 gives the full variable domain: SQTIHQWPATLVQPVGSPLSLECTVEGTSNPNLYWYRQAAGRGLQLLFYSVGIGQISSEVPQNLSASRPQDRQFILSSKKLLLSDSGFYLCAWNWDRGYNEQFFGPGTRLTVL.

In its sample, this clone was seen a few times. The chain links TRBV6-5 to TRBJ2-5, with 9 bases aligning to TRBD2. The germline V gene has CDR1 MNHEY and CDR2 SVGAGI. The J segment lost 5 bases and the V segment lost 6 bases, leaving 7 bases of the junction unmatched. This CDR3 contains 14 residues. The CDR3 sequence is CASRIAGVGETQYF. The CDR3 region has the DNA TGTGCCAGCAGAATAGCGGGAGTTGGGGAGACCCAGTACTTC.

This clone is a singleton in its sample. The rearrangement joins TRBV28 to TRBJ1-5; 7 positions agree with TRBD1. CDR1 is MDHEN and CDR2 is SYDVKM in the germline V gene. The J segment lost 7 bases and the V segment lost 7 bases, leaving 13 bases of the junction unmatched. The CDR3 spans 15 residues. CDR3 sequence: CASNKRAGGPQPQHF. The DNA of the CDR3 is TGTGCCAGCAACAAACGGGCAGGGGGTCCGCAGCCCCAGCATTTT. The variable domain in full, completed from reference TRBV28 and TRBJ1-5, reads DVKVTQSSRYLVKRTGEKVFLECVQDMDHENMFWYRQDPGLGLRLIYFSYDVKMKEKGDIPEGYSVSREKKERFSLILESASTNQTSMYLCASNKRAGGPQPQHFGDGTRLSIL.

The chain couples TRBV28 to TRBJ2-7; 7 bases align to TRBD2. Germline V lookup: CDR1 MDHEN, CDR2 SYDVKM. The CDR3 is 14 residues long. J lost 3 bases, V lost 5 bases, and 7 bases had no gene match. The chain's CDR3 is CASSPGLHLYEQYF. In DNA, the CDR3 is TGTGCCAGCAGTCCGGGACTACACCTCTACGAGCAGTACTTC.

The chain employs TRBV7-2 and TRBJ1-5; a weak D match, TRBD1 (5 bases). There are 14 residues in the CDR3. Germline assignment: CDR1 SGHTA and CDR2 FQGNSA. Between the trimmed V and J ends, which lost 5 bases and 6 bases, there was a span of 14 bases. The DNA of the CDR3 is TGTGCCAGCAGCCAGGGCCGTTTGGGTCAGCCCCAGCATTTT. Its translation is CASSQGRLGQPQHF.

The V and J genes are TRBV28 and TRBJ2-5, with 10 nucleotides matching TRBD1. The CDR3 is made up of 15 amino acids. V lost 5 bases and J lost 5; bases outside the gene matches: 8. The germline V gene encodes CDR1 MDHEN and CDR2 SYDVKM. The CDR3 sequence: CASSQTGGGWETQYF. The CDR3, as DNA: TGTGCCAGCAGTCAGACAGGGGGCGGGTGGGAGACCCAGTACTTC.

V usage is TRBV9 and J usage is TRBJ1-1, with 9 bases that match TRBD1. Germline V lookup: CDR1 SGDLS, CDR2 YYNGEE. The CDR3 runs to 15 residues. V trimming: 4 bases; J trimming: 4 bases; junction bases outside the gene matches: 8. The CDR3 DNA sequence: TGTGCCAGCAGCTTCGGACAGGGGTCAAGCACTGAAGCTTTCTTT. It yields the protein CASSFGQGSSTEAFF.

This chain links TRBV6-1 with TRBJ2-1; 10 bases align to TRBD2. The CDR3 covers 15 residues. CDR1 is MNHNS and CDR2 is SASEGT in the germline V gene. The V segment lost 4 bases and the J segment 4 bases; nucleotides outside the gene matches: 4. CDR3 in DNA: TGTGCCAGCAGTGGGTTAGCGGGAGGTTACAATGAGCAGTTCTTC. It specifies CASSGLAGGYNEQFF.